Following are 13 T cell receptor beta chains from one sample sequenced in a study of T cell clones after liver transplantation. Assay: immunoSEQ multiplex PCR; the TCRdb copy retains only in-frame clones and omits some. Altogether 40,000 to 55,000 clones are present, about 69% being singletons, with the ten largest covering about 10%. This material consisted of CD4+ T cells from blood, taken 54 months after liver transplant. The receptors stem from a human patient who received a liver transplant. Some of these T cells may belong to the graft donor.

V gene TRBV5-1 combines with J gene TRBJ1-5; TRBD1 might be the D (5 bases). Germline lookup yields CDR1 SGHRS and CDR2 YFSETQ. Trimming shortened V by 5 bases and J by 3 bases, and 12 bases separated the two germline ends. This CDR3 has 14 amino acids. CDR3 in amino acids: CASSPDGTNQPQHF. DNA for the CDR3: TGCGCCAGCAGTCCGGACGGGACCAATCAGCCCCAGCATTTT.

This chain joins TRBV10-3 and TRBJ1-4; 7 nucleotides line up with TRBD1. CDR3 length: 15 amino acids. The germline CDR1 and CDR2 sequences are ENHRY and SYGVKD. Germline trimming cut 4 bases from V and 7 bases from J; bases unmatched to any gene: 9. The CDR3 is CAISVGQGDGEKLFF. The CDR3 region has the DNA TGTGCCATCAGTGTTGGGCAGGGGGATGGTGAAAAACTGTTTTTT.

The chain has TRBV19 and TRBJ2-2; either TRBD1 or TRBD2 may fit D (5 bases each). Trimming took 7 bases from V and 0 from J, leaving 12 bases between them. This CDR3 spans 15 amino acids. Germline lookup yields CDR1 LNHDA and CDR2 SQIVND (reference sequence). CDR3 residues: CASNLGTANTGELFF. DNA for the CDR3: TGTGCCAGTAATCTGGGGACGGCGAACACCGGGGAGCTGTTTTTT.

The rearrangement links TRBV11-3 to TRBJ2-2; 10 nucleotides align to TRBD1. The germline V gene has CDR1 SGHNT and CDR2 YENEEA. V was pared by 6 bases and J by 6 bases, with 22 bases of the junction left unmatched. This CDR3 has 20 residues. The CDR3 loop reads CASRLVRWGPGQGKAGELFF. The CDR3 bases are TGTGCCAGCAGACTCGTCCGGTGGGGTCCGGGACAGGGGAAGGCCGGGGAGCTGTTTTTT.

The V and J genes are TRBV7-2 and TRBJ1-2; the D gene is possibly TRBD1 (6 bases). The CDR3 loop spans 17 amino acids. Germline V gene sequence: CDR1 SGHTA, CDR2 FQGNSA. V was cut by 5 bases and J by 6 bases, with 25 bases left in between. The CDR3 nucleotides are TGTGCCAGCAGCCCCGAAAGGGGGGGACTCTCCCGGGATGGCTACACCTTC. Translated, it gives CASSPERGGLSRDGYTF.

Only a few counts were recorded for this clone. The V gene is TRBV10-3, the J gene TRBJ1-1; no reliable D call. This CDR3 spans 13 amino acids. Deletions cut 4 bases from V and 5 bases from J, with 11 bases between. Germline CDR1 is ENHRY and CDR2 is SYGVKD. In nucleotides, the CDR3 is TGTGCCATCAGTGTCGAGGGAAAGACTGAAGCTTTCTTT. Amino acids: CAISVEGKTEAFF.

The genes are TRBV19 and TRBJ1-5; D perhaps matches TRBD1 (5 bases). Germline CDR1 is LNHDA and CDR2 is SQIVND (reference sequence). The ends were cut back, 4 bases at V and 5 bases at J, with 9 bases in the middle. The CDR3 is 13 residues long. DNA for the CDR3: TGTGCCAGTAGTAATGACAGAGATCAGCCCCAGCATTTT. Protein sequence: CASSNDRDQPQHF.

The rearrangement joins TRBV5-8 to TRBJ2-5; the match to TRBD2 covers 12 bases. Trimming took 0 bases from V and 2 from J; bases not matched to a gene: 2. CDR1 is SGHTS, CDR2 YDEGEE, per germline. The length of the CDR3 is 16 residues. CDR3 loop: CASSLGLAGDQETQYF. As DNA, the CDR3 is TGTGCCAGCAGCTTGGGACTAGCGGGGGATCAAGAGACCCAGTACTTC. The variable domain in full, with the rest retrieved from reference TRBV5-8 and TRBJ2-5, is EAGVTQSPTHLIKTRGQQATLRCSPISGHTSVYWYQQALGLGLQFLLWYDEGEERNRGNFPPRFSGRQFPNYSSELNVNALELEDSALYLCASSLGLAGDQETQYFGPGTRLLVL.

The V call is TRBV28, the J call TRBJ2-7, with 8 nucleotides matching TRBD1. V lost 2 bases, J lost 6 bases, and 3 bases stayed unmatched. Germline V gene lookup returns CDR1 MDHEN and CDR2 SYDVKM. This CDR3 has 13 amino acids. In DNA form, the CDR3 reads TGTGCCAGCAGTTTACACAGGGGGAGCGAGCAGTACTTC. Residues: CASSLHRGSEQYF.

This chain uses TRBV5-1 with TRBJ1-4; D call uncertain. V was trimmed by 2 bases and J by 0 bases, leaving 8 bases between them. The V gene's germline CDR1 is SGHRS and CDR2 YFSETQ. The CDR3 runs 15 residues. The CDR3 DNA follows: TGCGCCAGCAGCTTTAGGTTTGCAACTAATGAAAAACTGTTTTTT. This encodes CASSFRFATNEKLFF.

The J gene is TRBJ2-7, the V gene TRBV28, with TRBD2 matching 9 bases. CDR3 length: 14 amino acids. V dropped 6 bases and J dropped 3; count of bases not matched to a gene: 6. Germline CDR1 MDHEN, CDR2 SYDVKM. CDR3 coding DNA: TGTGCCAGCAGGGCAAGCGGGGGGAGCTACGAGCAGTACTTC. As protein: CASRASGGSYEQYF.

This clone was counted a single time. This chain joins TRBV7-3 and TRBJ2-1, with 10 bases that match TRBD2. The V segment lost 2 bases and the J segment 6 bases; nucleotides outside the gene matches: 7. Germline CDR1 reads SGHTA; CDR2 reads FQGTGA. The CDR3 has 16 residues. The CDR3 DNA follows: TGTGCCAGCAGCTTATCTAGCGGGGGCTTCAGCAATGAGCAGTTCTTC. It translates to CASSLSSGGFSNEQFF.

The V call is TRBV2, the J call TRBJ1-3; D remains unclear. V gave up 2 bases and J gave up 5 bases, with 13 bases separating them. Germline CDR1 reads SNHLY; CDR2 reads FYNNEI. This CDR3 comprises 15 residues. The CDR3 spells CASSESPVMRNTIYF. The CDR3 DNA reads TGTGCCAGCAGTGAATCCCCCGTGATGAGAAACACCATATATTTT.